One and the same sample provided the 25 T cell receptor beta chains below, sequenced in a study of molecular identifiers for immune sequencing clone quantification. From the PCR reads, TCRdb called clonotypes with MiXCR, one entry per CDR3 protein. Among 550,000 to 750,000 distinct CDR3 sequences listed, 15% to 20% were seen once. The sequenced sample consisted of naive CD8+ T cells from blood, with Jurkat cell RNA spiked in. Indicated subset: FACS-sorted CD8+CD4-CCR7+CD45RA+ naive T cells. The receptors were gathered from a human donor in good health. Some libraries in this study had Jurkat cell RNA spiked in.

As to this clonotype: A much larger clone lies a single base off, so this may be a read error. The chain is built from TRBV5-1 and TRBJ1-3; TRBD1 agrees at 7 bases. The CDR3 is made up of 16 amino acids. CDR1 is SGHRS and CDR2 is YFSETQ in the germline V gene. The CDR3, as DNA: TGCGCCAGCAGCTCCGGGACAGCGCCATCTGGAAACACCACATATTTT. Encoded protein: CASSSGTAPSGNTTYF.

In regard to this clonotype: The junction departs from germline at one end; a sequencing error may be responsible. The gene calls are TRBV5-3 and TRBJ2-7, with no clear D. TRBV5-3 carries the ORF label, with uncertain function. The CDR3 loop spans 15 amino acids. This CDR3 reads CASSLVVPGSCEQYF. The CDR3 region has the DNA TGTGCCAGCAGCTTGGTCGTTCCGGGCTCCTGCGAGCAGTACTTT.

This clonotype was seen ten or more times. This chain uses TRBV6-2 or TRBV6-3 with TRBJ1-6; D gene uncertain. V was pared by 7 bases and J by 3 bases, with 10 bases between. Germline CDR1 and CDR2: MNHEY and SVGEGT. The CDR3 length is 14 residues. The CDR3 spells CASTAARYNSPLHF. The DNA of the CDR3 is TGTGCCAGCACTGCGGCCCGCTATAATTCACCCCTCCACTTT.

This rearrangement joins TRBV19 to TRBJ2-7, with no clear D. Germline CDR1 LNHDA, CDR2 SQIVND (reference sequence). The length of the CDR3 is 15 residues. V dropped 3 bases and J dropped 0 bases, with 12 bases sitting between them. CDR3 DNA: TGTGCCAGTAGTATTGATATGGCCTCCTCCTACGAGCAGTACTTC. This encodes CASSIDMASSYEQYF.

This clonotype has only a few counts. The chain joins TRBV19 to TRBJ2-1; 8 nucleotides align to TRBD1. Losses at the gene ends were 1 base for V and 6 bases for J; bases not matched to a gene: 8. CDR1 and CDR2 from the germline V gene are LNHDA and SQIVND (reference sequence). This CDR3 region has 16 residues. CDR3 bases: TGTGCCAGTAGTATAGGTCTTGGGACAGGAGCCAATGAGCAGTTCTTC. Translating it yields CASSIGLGTGANEQFF.

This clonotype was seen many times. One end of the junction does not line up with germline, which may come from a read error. DNA for the CDR3: TGCAGCATTGACAGGGGGATTTCCCCTTACCAAGAGACCCAGTACTTC. This translates into CSIDRGISPYQETQYF. The chain recombines TRBV29-1 with TRBJ2-5; 9 positions match TRBD1. The CDR3 loop spans 16 amino acids. Germline V gene lookup returns CDR1 SQVTM and CDR2 ANQGSEA.

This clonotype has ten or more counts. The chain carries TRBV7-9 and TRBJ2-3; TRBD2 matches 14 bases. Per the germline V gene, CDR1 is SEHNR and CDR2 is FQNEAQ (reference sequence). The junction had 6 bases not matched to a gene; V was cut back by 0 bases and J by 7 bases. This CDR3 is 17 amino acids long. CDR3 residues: CASSLAEGTSGRYTQYF. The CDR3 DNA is TGTGCCAGCAGCTTAGCGGAGGGGACTAGCGGGAGATATACGCAGTATTTT.

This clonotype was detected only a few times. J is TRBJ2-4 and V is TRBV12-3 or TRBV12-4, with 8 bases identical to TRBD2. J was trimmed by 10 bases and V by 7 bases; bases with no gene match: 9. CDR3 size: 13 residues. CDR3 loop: CASTPGGIVIQYF. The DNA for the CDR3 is TGTGCCAGCACCCCGGGAGGGATAGTAATTCAGTACTTC.

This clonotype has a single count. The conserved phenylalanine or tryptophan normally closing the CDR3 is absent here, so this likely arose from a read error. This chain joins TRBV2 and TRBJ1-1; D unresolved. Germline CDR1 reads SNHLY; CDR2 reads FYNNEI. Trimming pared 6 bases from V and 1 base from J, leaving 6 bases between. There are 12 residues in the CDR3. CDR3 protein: CASRWGNTEAFS. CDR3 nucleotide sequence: TGTGCCAGCAGGTGGGGGAACACTGAAGCTTTCTCT.

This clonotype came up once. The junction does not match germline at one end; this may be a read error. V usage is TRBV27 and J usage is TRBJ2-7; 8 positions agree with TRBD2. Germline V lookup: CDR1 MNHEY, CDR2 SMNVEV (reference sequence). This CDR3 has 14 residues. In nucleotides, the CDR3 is TGTGCCAGCAGTTTAGATAGCGGGGACTACGAGCAGTGCTTC. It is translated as CASSLDSGDYEQCF.

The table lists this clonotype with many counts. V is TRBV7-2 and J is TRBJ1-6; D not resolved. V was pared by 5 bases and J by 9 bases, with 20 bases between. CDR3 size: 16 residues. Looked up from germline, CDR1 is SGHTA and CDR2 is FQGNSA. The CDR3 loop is CASSHPAAEWISPLHF. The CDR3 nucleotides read TGTGCCAGCAGCCATCCGGCGGCCGAGTGGATTTCACCCCTCCACTTT.

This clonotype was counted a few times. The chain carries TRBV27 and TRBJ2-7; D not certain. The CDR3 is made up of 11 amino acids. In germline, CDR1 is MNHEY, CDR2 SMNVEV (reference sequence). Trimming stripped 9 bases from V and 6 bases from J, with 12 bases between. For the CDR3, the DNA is TGTGCCAGTTGGGGTGGGGTCGAGCAGTACTTC. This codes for CASWGGVEQYF.

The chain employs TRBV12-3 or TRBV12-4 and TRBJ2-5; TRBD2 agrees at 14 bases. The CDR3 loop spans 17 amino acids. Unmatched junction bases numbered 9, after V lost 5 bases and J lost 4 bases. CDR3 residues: CASSGGLAGVEVETQYF. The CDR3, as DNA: TGTGCCAGCAGTGGGGGACTAGCGGGAGTTGAGGTAGAGACCCAGTACTTC.

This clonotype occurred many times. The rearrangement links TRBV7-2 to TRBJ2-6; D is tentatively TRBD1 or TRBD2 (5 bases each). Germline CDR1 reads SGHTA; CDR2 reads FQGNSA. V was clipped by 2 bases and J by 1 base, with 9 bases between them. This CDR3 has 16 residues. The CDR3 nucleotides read TGTGCCAGCAGCTTACCAGGGAGTTCTGGGGCCAACGTCCTGACTTTC. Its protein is CASSLPGSSGANVLTF.

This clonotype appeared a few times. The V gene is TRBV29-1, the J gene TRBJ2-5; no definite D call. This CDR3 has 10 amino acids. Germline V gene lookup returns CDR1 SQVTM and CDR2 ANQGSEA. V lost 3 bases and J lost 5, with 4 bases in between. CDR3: CSVDGETQYF. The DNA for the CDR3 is TGCAGCGTTGATGGTGAGACCCAGTACTTC.

The CDR3 loop is CASSLVADQNTEAFF. In nucleotides, the CDR3 is TGTGCCAGCAGCTTGGTAGCAGACCAAAACACTGAAGCTTTCTTT. The V call is TRBV5-5, the J call TRBJ1-1, with unresolved D. V was shortened by 0 bases and J by 2 bases, with 11 bases between the two germline ends. This CDR3 comprises 15 residues. The germline CDR1 and CDR2 sequences are SGHKS and YYEKEE (reference sequence). Combining the CDR3 with reference TRBV5-5 and TRBJ1-1 gives the whole variable domain DAGVTQSPTHLIKTRGQQVTLRCSPISGHKSVSWYQQVLGQGPQFIFQYYEKEERGRGNFPDRFSARQFPNYSSELNVNALLLGDSALYLCASSLVADQNTEAFFGQGTRLTVV.

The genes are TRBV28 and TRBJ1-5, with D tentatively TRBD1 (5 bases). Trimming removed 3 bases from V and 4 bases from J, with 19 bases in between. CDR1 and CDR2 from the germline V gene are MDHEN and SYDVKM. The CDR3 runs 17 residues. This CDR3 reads CASSFPAGWLSNQPQHF. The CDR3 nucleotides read TGTGCCAGCAGTTTCCCCGCAGGGTGGTTGTCGAATCAGCCCCAGCATTTT.

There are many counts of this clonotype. For the CDR3, the DNA is TGCGCCAGCAGCCAAGAATTTGGGGGAGAAGAGACCCAGTACTTC. Its translation is CASSQEFGGEETQYF. V gene TRBV4-3 combines with J gene TRBJ2-5, with D possibly being TRBD1 or TRBD2 (5 bases each). The ends were cut back, 0 bases at V and 3 bases at J, with 11 bases in the middle. Germline V CDR1 and CDR2: LGHNA, YSLEER. The CDR3 is 15 residues long.

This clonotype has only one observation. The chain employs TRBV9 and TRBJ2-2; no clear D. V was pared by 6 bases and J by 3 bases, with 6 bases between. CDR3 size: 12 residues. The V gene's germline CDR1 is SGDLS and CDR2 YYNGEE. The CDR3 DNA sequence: TGTGCCAGCAACTCTGACACCGGGGAGCTGTTTTTT. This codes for CASNSDTGELFF.

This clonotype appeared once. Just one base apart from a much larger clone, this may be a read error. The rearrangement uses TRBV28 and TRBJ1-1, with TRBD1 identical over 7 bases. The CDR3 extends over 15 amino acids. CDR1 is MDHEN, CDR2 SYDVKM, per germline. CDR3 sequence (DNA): TGTGCCAGCAGTCTTTATCAGGGGGGTAGAACTGAAGCTTCCTTT. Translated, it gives CASSLYQGGRTEASF.

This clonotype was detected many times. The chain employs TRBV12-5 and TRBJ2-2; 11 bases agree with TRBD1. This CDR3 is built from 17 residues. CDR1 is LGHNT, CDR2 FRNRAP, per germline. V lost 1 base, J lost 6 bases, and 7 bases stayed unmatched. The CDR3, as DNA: TGTGCTAGTGGTTTGGCAGGACAGGGGGCATACTCCGGGGAGCTGTTTTTT. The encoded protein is CASGLAGQGAYSGELFF.

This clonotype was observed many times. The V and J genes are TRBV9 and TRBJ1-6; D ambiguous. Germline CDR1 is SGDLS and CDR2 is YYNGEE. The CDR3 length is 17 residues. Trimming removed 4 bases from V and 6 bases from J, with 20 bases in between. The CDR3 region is CASSPSGILKANSPLHF. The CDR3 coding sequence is TGTGCCAGCAGCCCGTCCGGGATCTTAAAGGCTAATTCACCCCTCCACTTT. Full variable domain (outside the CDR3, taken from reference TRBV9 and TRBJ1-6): DSGVTQTPKHLITATGQRVTLRCSPRSGDLSVYWYQQSLDQGLQFLIQYYNGEERAKGNILERFSAQQFPDLHSELNLSSLELGDSALYFCASSPSGILKANSPLHFGNGTRLTVT.

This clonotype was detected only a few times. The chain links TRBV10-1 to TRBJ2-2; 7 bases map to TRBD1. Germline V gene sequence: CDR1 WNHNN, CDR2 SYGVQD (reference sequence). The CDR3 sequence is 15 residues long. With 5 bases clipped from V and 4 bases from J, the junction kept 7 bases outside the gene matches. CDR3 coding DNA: TGCGCCAGCAGTCCTGGGACAGTCTCCACCGGGGAGCTGTTTTTT. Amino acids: CASSPGTVSTGELFF.

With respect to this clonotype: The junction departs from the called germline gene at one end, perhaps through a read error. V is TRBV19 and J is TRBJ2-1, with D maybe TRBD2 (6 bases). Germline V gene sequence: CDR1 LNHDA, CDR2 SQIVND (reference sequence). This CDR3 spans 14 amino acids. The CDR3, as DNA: TGTGCCAGTGGTATAGGGAGGTACTACAATGAGCAGTTCTTC. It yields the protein CASGIGRYYNEQFF.

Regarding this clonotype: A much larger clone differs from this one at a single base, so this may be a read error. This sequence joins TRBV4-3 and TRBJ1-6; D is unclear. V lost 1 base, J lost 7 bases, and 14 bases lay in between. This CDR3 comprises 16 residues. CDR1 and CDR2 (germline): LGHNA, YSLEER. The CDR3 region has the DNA TGCGCCAGCAGCCAAGGTAGATACCCAGCAAATTCACCCCTCCACTTT. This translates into CASSQGRYPANSPLHF.